Sequencing of this T cell receptor (beta chain) was carried out in a study of Ad26.COV2.S vaccination and SARS-CoV-2 variants. About the research overall: Participants got Ad26.COV2.S intramuscularly, once or twice 56 days apart.

This CDR3 is built from 16 residues. Germline CDR1 is MDHEN and CDR2 is SYDVKM. Trimming cost V 6 bases and J 0 bases, with 15 bases left between them. General study results and limits: Among vaccine recipients, spike-specific TCR breadth exceeded that of placebo recipients.

Treatment given: some 20 received Ad26.COV2.S at low or high dose, single or two shots; roughly 5 received placebo; per-sample allocation not given. Collection of samples fell on day 63 after the first vaccine or placebo injection. Here immunoSEQ multiplex PCR was the method, and the copy in TCRdb shows in-frame clones only, minus some. The table lists about 350,000 clones, 86% of them singletons. This clone is a singleton in its sample. Its antigen is unidentified. This clonotype was obtained from a person between 18 and 59 years old who received the Ad26.COV2.S COVID-19 vaccine or a placebo. The gene calls are TRBV28 and TRBJ2-1, with D possibly being TRBD1 or TRBD2 (6 bases each). Specimen: peripheral blood, collected in a trial of Ad26.COV2.S vaccine versus placebo. The CDR3 DNA sequence: TGTGCCAGCAGGTCGGGGGCGAAGAGCTCCTACAATGAGCAGTTCTTC. Translating it yields CASRSGAKSSYNEQFF. Looking up the rest from reference TRBV28 and TRBJ2-1 gives the full variable domain: DVKVTQSSRYLVKRTGEKVFLECVQDMDHENMFWYRQDPGLGLRLIYFSYDVKMKEKGDIPEGYSVSREKKERFSLILESASTNQTSMYLCASRSGAKSSYNEQFFGPGTRLTVL.